This note documents a single T cell receptor (beta chain) sequence. Its target is not known. This sequence may be a read error, since a much larger clone differs from it by one base. This record belongs to a study of tumor-infiltrating lymphocytes in primary liver carcinoma. Study context: The patients, men and women alike, were aged 30 to 69 years. Study results and limitations: Compared with blood, tumor repertoires held significantly more in their top 250 clones.

TCR beta cDNA came from roughly 550 ng total RNA, primed with a constant-region primer. Researchers made the TCR beta libraries by running three nested multiplex PCR rounds with slightly modified ARM-PCR. The first two PCR rounds used TRBV1-TRBV30 forward primers with a C-beta reverse primer, 9 to 11 cycles each. TCRdb re-called the multiplex PCR reads through MiXCR, storing one row per CDR3 protein. Among about 120,000 distinct CDR3 sequences, around 70% were seen once, and the ten largest hold over 7.5%. Between roughly 20 and 32 mg of unsorted bulk tissue served as the source from which RNA and DNA were co-extracted. Resecting the tumor surgically was how the patients' primary liver carcinoma was treated. Patients had chronic HBV infection and were treatment-naive. The CDR3 is 14 residues long. Between the trimmed V and J ends, which lost 7 bases and 9 bases, there was a span of 22 bases. Germline V gives CDR1 SNHLY, CDR2 FYNNEI.

What was sequenced was tumor-adjacent normal liver tissue. This TCR was sampled from a woman in her sixties with primary liver carcinoma and hepatitis B virus infection. The chain uses TRBV2 and TRBJ2-7; tentatively, D is TRBD1 (6 bases). Here the CDR3 DNA reads TGTGCCAGCACCCCCCCAGGGGCGACTCACTGGCAGTACTTC. It codes for CASTPPGATHWQYF.